The 5 T cell receptor beta chains in this list originate from one sample, sequenced in a study of blood T cells in healthy people across ages. A J-beta primer mix and a sample-barcoded 5' primer were used in a second PCR of about 7 to 11 cycles. MiXCR was run by TCRdb on the 5' RACE reads, yielding one entry per CDR3 protein. The table records about 1,500,000 distinct CDR3 sequences, 42% of them present only once. The sequencing sample was made of blood. Every receptor here comes from a woman in her late teens or twenties in good health.

The sample holds a few counts of this clonotype. The V gene is TRBV10-3, the J gene TRBJ1-2; D may be TRBD1 (5 bases). The germline V gene encodes CDR1 ENHRY and CDR2 SYGVKD. V was pared by 2 bases and J by 3 bases, with 13 bases between. This CDR3 comprises 15 residues. The CDR3 sequence is CAISEDQGVYYGYTF. CDR3 sequence (DNA): TGTGCCATCAGTGAGGATCAGGGAGTATACTATGGCTACACCTTC.

The V gene is TRBV21-1, the J gene TRBJ1-4; TRBD1, the table's D call, lacks a check against the DNA. TRBV21-1 represents a pseudogene. CDR3 size: 14 residues. DNA for the CDR3: TGTGCCAGAAAAGGACTCCCCGGACGGGAAAAACTGTTTTTT. This translates into CARKGLPGREKLFF.

V usage is TRBV20-1 and J usage is TRBJ1-6, with D possibly being TRBD1 (6 bases). Between the trimmed V and J ends, which lost 0 bases and 8 bases, there was a span of 14 bases. Germline V gene sequence: CDR1 DFQATT, CDR2 SNEGSKA (reference sequence). The CDR3 is made up of 15 amino acids. CDR3 region: CSARDRGGWDSPLHF. The CDR3 DNA follows: TGCAGTGCTAGAGATCGAGGGGGGTGGGATTCACCCCTCCACTTT.

This clonotype has at least ten counts. V is TRBV12-3 or TRBV12-4 and J is TRBJ1-1; D remains ambiguous. Trimming left V 1 base short and J 5 bases short, with 8 bases between. The CDR3 is made up of 13 amino acids. CDR3 nucleotides: TGTGCCAGCAGTTTAGGGGAACGTACTGAAGCTTTCTTT. This translates into CASSLGERTEAFF.

In regard to this clonotype: One end of the junction is discordant with germline, which a read error may explain. This chain joins TRBV4-2 and TRBJ2-1; weak D call: TRBD2 (6 bases). The DNA matches TRBJ2-7 better at its end, which makes the J call doubtful. Germline CDR1 is LGHNA and CDR2 is YNFKEQ. The CDR3 consists of 15 residues. CDR3 coding DNA: TGTGCCAACAGCCAAGACGGCGCGGGAACCTACGAGCAGTACTTC. Translating gives CANSQDGAGTYEQYF.